The following is a TCR beta chain sequence with its context. Its antigen is currently unknown. The data are from a study of beta chain features in type 1 diabetes. Findings of the study overall: Within each of all four CD4+ subsets, Type 1 diabetes patients had TCRB CDR3s that were moderately but significantly shorter. A greater similarity of naive, central memory and Treg TCRB repertoires was seen among patients than among healthy donors. Using cDNA template may skew counts toward highly expressing activated cells.

As every portion of the isolated RNA was reverse transcribed, the sequencing read expressed TCRB transcripts. Some clones are missing from TCRdb's copy, which holds only in-frame ones; the method was immunoSEQ multiplex PCR. Of nearly 250,000 clones listed, around 14% are singletons. Germline V CDR1 and CDR2: SGHRS, YFSETQ. This CDR3 is built from 14 residues. V lost 1 base to trimming and J lost 4 bases, with 12 bases between them. CD45RO/CCR7/CD25/CD127/CD95/CD27 separated CD4+ naive, central memory, regulatory and stem cell-like memory cells by sorting. The clonotype was recovered from a woman aged 40 to 50 in good health. Sequenced sample: naive CD4+ T cells from blood. V is TRBV5-1 and J is TRBJ2-7, with D possibly TRBD2 on 6 matching bases. The CDR3 loop is CASSLSRRGYEQYF. CDR3 nucleotide sequence: TGCGCCAGCAGCTTGTCTAGACGGGGGTACGAGCAGTACTTC.